Shown below are 4 T cell receptor beta chains from a single sample sequenced in a study of T cell repertoires in cytomegalovirus infection. These receptors have no known antigen. TCRdb used MiXCR to reprocess the reads, holding one entry per CDR3 protein. In the table there are 200,000 or so distinct CDR3 sequences, 35% to 40% of which are singletons. Specimen: CD8+ T cells from cultured PBMCs, collected from culture after CMV antigen stimulation. These receptor sequences come from a human donor in good health (CMV status not recorded). Some clones in this sample may be carry-over from other donors' samples.

With respect to this clonotype: The junction shows a germline mismatch at one end, possibly a read error. This chain joins TRBV7-6 and TRBJ2-1; D gene uncertain. There are 15 residues in the CDR3. CDR1 is SGHVS, CDR2 FNYEAQ, per germline. The CDR3, as DNA: TGTGCCAGCAACTTAGGGCCTACCACCCCCCCCCCCCCCTTCTTC. Protein product: CASNLGPTTPPPPFF. The full variable domain, its missing parts supplied by reference TRBV7-6 and TRBJ2-1, is GAGVSQSPRYKVTKRGQDVALRCDPISGHVSLYWYRQALGQGPEFLTYFNYEAQQDKSGLPNDRFSAERPEGSISTLTIQRTEQRDSAMYRCASNLGPTTPPPPFFGPGTRLTVL.

V is TRBV7-6 and J is TRBJ1-1; perhaps TRBD1 as D (5 bases). Germline V lookup: CDR1 SGHVS, CDR2 FNYEAQ. The CDR3 loop spans 14 amino acids. Trimming took 4 bases from V and 4 from J, leaving 13 bases between them. CDR3 nucleotides: TGTGCCAGCAGCTCCGAGGACAAGACCACTGAAGCTTTCTTT. It translates to CASSSEDKTTEAFF.

This clonotype has a handful of counts. This chain links TRBV12-3 or TRBV12-4 with TRBJ2-1; 7 bases agree with TRBD1. This CDR3 region has 14 residues. V trimming: 6 bases; J trimming: 6 bases; junction bases outside the gene matches: 8. The CDR3 spells CASSPTGFGNEQFF. The CDR3 nucleotides read TGTGCCAGCAGCCCGACAGGGTTTGGCAATGAGCAGTTCTTC.

The rearrangement links TRBV12-3 or TRBV12-4 to TRBJ1-6, with 8 bases aligning to TRBD1. This CDR3 has 16 residues. After removal of 2 bases from V and 10 bases from J, the junction contained 10 bases not matched to a gene. CDR3 nucleotide sequence: TGTGCCAGCAGTTTAAGTGGGGCCAGGGGGCAATCACCCCTCCACTTT. Its translation is CASSLSGARGQSPLHF.